This T cell receptor (beta chain) was captured in a study of CD8 T cells in Susac syndrome. This CDR3 comprises 16 residues. Germline lookup yields CDR1 KGHDR and CDR2 SFDVKD. The V end lost 5 bases, the J end lost 6 bases, and 19 bases lay between the germline ends. Random hexamers primed reverse transcription of about 0.5 to 1 ug RNA. TCRdb recomputed calls from the immunoSEQ multiplex PCR reads with MiXCR, one row per CDR3 protein. Of some 250,000 distinct CDR3 sequences listed, almost 97% were seen once; the top ten hold approximately 0.1%. Specimen: CD4+ T cells from PBMCs. The sequence came from a human donor with Susac syndrome. V and J are TRBV24-1 and TRBJ2-1, with D tentatively TRBD1 or TRBD2 (6 bases each). CDR3: CATSVTGGPGGNEQFF. CDR3 nucleotides: TGTGCCACCAGTGTGACAGGAGGGCCTGGGGGCAATGAGCAGTTCTTC.